The 11 T cell receptor beta chains below come from one sample, sequenced in a study of Ad26.COV2.S vaccination and SARS-CoV-2 variants. Indicated treatment: around 19 received Ad26.COV2.S at low or high dose, single or two shots; 5 received placebo; per-sample allocation not given. Day 63 after the first vaccine or placebo injection was the time point for sampling. Method: immunoSEQ multiplex PCR; TCRdb's copy keeps in-frame clones and lacks some. The data show about 350,000 clones, 85% to 90% seen once. The sequencing here drew on peripheral blood, taken in a trial of Ad26.COV2.S vaccine versus placebo. The receptors stem from a person between 18 and 59 years old who received the Ad26.COV2.S COVID-19 vaccine or a placebo.

This clone was seen a single time. The J gene is TRBJ1-5, the V gene TRBV24-1; the D gene is possibly TRBD1 (6 bases). CDR1 and CDR2 (germline): KGHDR, SFDVKD. This CDR3 region has 15 residues. V was trimmed by 2 bases and J by 6 bases, leaving 13 bases between them. The CDR3 DNA sequence: TGTGCCACCAGTGATTCTGAACAGGGAACTCAGCCCCAGCATTTT. Its protein is CATSDSEQGTQPQHF.

The chain has TRBV4-2 and TRBJ2-5, with 7 bases matching TRBD1. The germline CDR1 and CDR2 sequences are LGHNA and YNFKEQ. Losses at the gene ends were 1 base for V and 3 bases for J; bases not matched to a gene: 5. CDR3 size: 15 residues. Here the CDR3 reads CASSQGPDREETQYF. In DNA form, the CDR3 reads TGTGCCAGCAGCCAAGGCCCAGACAGGGAAGAGACCCAGTACTTC.

The V gene is TRBV18, the J gene TRBJ1-3; TRBD1 might be the D (6 bases). Germline lookup yields CDR1 KGHSH and CDR2 LQKENI. V was cut by 1 base and J by 0 bases, with 7 bases left in between. CDR3 size: 15 residues. The CDR3 nucleotides are TGTGCCAGCTCACCACGGACAGACTCTGGAAACACCATATATTTT. This sequence encodes CASSPRTDSGNTIYF. Full variable domain (rest looked up from reference TRBV18 and TRBJ1-3): NAGVMQNPRHLVRRRGQEARLRCSPMKGHSHVYWYRQLPEEGLKFMVYLQKENIIDESGMPKERFSAEFPKEGPSILRIQQVVRGDSAAYFCASSPRTDSGNTIYFGEGSWLTVV.

The gene calls are TRBV6-4 and TRBJ2-3; 9 bases agree with TRBD2. CDR1 and CDR2 (germline): MRHNA, SNTAGT. The CDR3 contains 16 residues. V dropped 0 bases and J dropped 5; count of bases not matched to a gene: 6. In DNA form, the CDR3 reads TGTGCCAGCAGTGACTCAGCGCGGGAGGGCCTAGATACGCAGTATTTT. This codes for CASSDSAREGLDTQYF.

V is TRBV28 and J is TRBJ1-3, with D possibly being TRBD1 (5 bases). V shed 10 bases and J shed 2 bases, with 15 bases lying between them. The CDR3 loop spans 14 amino acids. Per germline, CDR1 MDHEN and CDR2 SYDVKM. The chain's CDR3 is CAIVGGLAGNTIYF. Here the CDR3 DNA reads TGTGCCATCGTGGGGGGTCTTGCTGGAAACACCATATATTTT.

V is TRBV10-2 and J is TRBJ1-6; D possibly corresponds to TRBD1 (6 bases). The ends were cut back, 0 bases at V and 9 bases at J, with 12 bases in the middle. This CDR3 has 15 residues. Germline V gene sequence: CDR1 WSHSY, CDR2 SAAADI. The CDR3 loop is CASSESSRGRSPLHF. CDR3 coding DNA: TGCGCCAGCAGTGAGTCAAGCAGGGGTCGTTCACCCCTCCACTTT.

The rearrangement joins TRBV6-6 to TRBJ1-3, with a weak D call TRBD1 (5 bases). Germline V gives CDR1 MNHNY, CDR2 SVGAGI (reference sequence). This CDR3 spans 15 amino acids. Trimming took 9 bases from V and 1 from J, leaving 16 bases between them. This CDR3 is CASGLGESSGNTIYF. CDR3 coding DNA: TGTGCCAGTGGCCTGGGGGAGAGTTCTGGAAACACCATATATTTT.

The chain uses TRBV4-2 and TRBJ1-3, with 10 positions matching TRBD1. The V and J ends lost 4 bases and 3 bases, in that order; junction bases with no gene match: 6. The CDR3 consists of 16 residues. Per the germline V gene, CDR1 is LGHNA and CDR2 is YNFKEQ. The CDR3 nucleotides are TGTGCCAGCAGCCGAAAGACAGGGGGCAATGGAAACACCATATATTTT. Encoded protein: CASSRKTGGNGNTIYF.

V is TRBV12-5 and J is TRBJ2-1; D may match TRBD1 or TRBD2 (5 bases each). Germline V gene lookup returns CDR1 LGHNT and CDR2 FRNRAP. The CDR3 spans 15 residues. The V and J ends lost 0 bases and 9 bases respectively, with 15 bases between them. DNA for the CDR3: TGTGCTAGTGGTTTGGTACTAGGGGCGATGGGTGAGCAGTTCTTC. Protein sequence: CASGLVLGAMGEQFF.

The rearrangement uses TRBV20-1 and TRBJ1-1; D is perhaps TRBD1 (5 bases). The CDR3 spans 15 residues. Germline CDR1 and CDR2: DFQATT and SNEGSKA (reference sequence). Trimming shortened V by 3 bases and J by 3 bases, and 17 bases separated the two germline ends. The DNA of the CDR3 is TGCAGTGCTAGTAATCCGGGGCGGAAGGACACTGAAGCTTTCTTT. It is translated as CSASNPGRKDTEAFF.

The count of this clone is one. The CDR3 nucleotides read TGTGCCAGCAGCCTAATAAAGGGGGCTGGGTCACCCCTCCACTTT. It specifies CASSLIKGAGSPLHF. The chain recombines TRBV4-2 with TRBJ1-6, with 7 bases identical to TRBD1. CDR1 LGHNA and CDR2 YNFKEQ come from the germline V gene. CDR3 length: 15 residues. Trimming removed 4 bases from V and 10 bases from J; junction bases left unmatched: 10.